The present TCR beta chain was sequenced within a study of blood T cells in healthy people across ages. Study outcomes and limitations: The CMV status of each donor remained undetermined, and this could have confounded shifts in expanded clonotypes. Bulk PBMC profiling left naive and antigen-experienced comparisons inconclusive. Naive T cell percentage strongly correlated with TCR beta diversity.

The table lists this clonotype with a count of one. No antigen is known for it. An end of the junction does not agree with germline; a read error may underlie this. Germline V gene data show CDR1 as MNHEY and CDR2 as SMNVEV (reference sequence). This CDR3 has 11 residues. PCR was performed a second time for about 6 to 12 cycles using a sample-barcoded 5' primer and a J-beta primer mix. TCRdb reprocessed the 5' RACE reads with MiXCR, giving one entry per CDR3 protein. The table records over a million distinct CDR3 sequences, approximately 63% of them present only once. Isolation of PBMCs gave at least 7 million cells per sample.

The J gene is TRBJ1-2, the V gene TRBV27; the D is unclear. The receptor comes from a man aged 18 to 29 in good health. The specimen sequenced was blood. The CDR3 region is CAGRDFYGYTF. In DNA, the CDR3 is TGTGCCGGCAGAGATTTCTATGGCTACACCTTC.